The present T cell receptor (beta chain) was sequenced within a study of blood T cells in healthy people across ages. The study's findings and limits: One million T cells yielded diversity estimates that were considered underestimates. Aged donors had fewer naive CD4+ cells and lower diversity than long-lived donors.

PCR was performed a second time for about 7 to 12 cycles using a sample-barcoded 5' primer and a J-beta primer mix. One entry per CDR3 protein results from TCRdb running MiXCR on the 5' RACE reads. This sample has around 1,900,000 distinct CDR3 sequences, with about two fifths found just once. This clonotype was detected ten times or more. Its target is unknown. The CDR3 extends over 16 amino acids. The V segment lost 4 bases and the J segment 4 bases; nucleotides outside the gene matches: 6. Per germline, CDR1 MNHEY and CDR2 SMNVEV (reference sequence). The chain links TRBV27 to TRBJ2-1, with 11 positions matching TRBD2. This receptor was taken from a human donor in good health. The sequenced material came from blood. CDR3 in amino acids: CASSSPTSGVYNEQFF. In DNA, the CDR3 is TGTGCCAGCAGTTCCCCGACTAGCGGGGTATACAATGAGCAGTTCTTC.